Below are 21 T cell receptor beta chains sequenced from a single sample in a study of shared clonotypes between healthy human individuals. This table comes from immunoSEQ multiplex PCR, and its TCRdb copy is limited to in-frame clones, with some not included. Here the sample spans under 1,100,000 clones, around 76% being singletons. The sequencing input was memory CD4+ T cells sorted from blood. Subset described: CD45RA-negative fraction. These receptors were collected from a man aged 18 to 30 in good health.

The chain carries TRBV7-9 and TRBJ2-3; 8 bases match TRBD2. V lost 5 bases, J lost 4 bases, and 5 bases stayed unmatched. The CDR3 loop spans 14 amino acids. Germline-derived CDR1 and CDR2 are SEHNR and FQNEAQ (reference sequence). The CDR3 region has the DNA TGTGCCAGCAGCCATAGCGGGACACCAGATACGCAGTATTTT. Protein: CASSHSGTPDTQYF.

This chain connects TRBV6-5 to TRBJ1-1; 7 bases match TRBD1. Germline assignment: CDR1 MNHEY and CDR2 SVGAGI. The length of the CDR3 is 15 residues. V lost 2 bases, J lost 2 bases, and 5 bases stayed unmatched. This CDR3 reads CASSYDGQANTEAFF. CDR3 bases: TGTGCCAGCAGTTACGACGGACAGGCAAACACTGAAGCTTTCTTT.

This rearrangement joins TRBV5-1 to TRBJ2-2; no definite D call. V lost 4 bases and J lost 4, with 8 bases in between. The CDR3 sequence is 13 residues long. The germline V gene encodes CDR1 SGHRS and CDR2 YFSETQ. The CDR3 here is CASSIGPTGELFF. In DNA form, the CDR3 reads TGCGCCAGCAGCATAGGCCCCACCGGGGAGCTGTTTTTT.

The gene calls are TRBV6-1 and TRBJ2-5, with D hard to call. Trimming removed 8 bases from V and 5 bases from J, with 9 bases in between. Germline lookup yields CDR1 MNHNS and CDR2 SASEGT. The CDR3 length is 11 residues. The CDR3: CASDSYETQYF. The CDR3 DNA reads TGTGCCAGCGATTCGTACGAGACCCAGTACTTC.

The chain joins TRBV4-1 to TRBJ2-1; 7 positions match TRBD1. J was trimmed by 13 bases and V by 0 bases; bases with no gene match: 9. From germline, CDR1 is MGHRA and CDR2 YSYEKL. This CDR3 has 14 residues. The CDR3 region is CASSQDRPRGYQFF. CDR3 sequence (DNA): TGCGCCAGCAGCCAAGATAGACCCAGGGGGTATCAGTTCTTC.

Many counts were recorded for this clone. The CDR3 is CASSEGQGLTSTDTQYF. CDR3 coding DNA: TGTGCCAGCAGTGAAGGACAGGGCCTGACTAGCACAGATACGCAGTATTTT. V usage is TRBV2 and J usage is TRBJ2-3; 7 nucleotides match TRBD1. V lost 1 base to trimming and J lost 0 bases; unmatched junction nucleotides: 7. This CDR3 has 17 residues. CDR1 SNHLY and CDR2 FYNNEI come from the germline V gene.

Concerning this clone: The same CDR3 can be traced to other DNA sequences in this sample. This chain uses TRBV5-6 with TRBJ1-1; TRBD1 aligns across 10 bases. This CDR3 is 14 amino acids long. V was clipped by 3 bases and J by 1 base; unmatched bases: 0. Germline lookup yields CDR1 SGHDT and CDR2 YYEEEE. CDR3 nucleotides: TGTGCCAGCAGCTGGACAGGGGGGAACACTGAAGCTTTCTTT. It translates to CASSWTGGNTEAFF.

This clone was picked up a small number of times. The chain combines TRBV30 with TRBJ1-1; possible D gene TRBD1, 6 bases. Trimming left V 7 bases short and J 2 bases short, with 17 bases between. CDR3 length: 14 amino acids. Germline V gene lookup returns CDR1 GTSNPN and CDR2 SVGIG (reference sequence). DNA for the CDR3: TGTGCCTTTGTCGCCGAACAGGGCAACACTGAAGCTTTCTTT. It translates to CAFVAEQGNTEAFF.

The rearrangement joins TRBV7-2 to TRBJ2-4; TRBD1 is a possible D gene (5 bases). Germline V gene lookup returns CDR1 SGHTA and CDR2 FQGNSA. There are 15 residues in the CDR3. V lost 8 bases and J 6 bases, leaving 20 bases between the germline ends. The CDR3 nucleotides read TGTGCCAGCCACTTAGGGGCGGTCTCCACAAACATTCAGTACTTC. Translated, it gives CASHLGAVSTNIQYF.

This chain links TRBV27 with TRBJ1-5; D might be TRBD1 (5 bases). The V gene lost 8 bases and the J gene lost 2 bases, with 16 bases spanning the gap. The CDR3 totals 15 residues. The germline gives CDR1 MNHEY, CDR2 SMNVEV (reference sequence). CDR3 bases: TGTGCCAGCGGCCAGCGGGGGGTAGGCAATCAGCCCCAGCATTTT. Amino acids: CASGQRGVGNQPQHF.

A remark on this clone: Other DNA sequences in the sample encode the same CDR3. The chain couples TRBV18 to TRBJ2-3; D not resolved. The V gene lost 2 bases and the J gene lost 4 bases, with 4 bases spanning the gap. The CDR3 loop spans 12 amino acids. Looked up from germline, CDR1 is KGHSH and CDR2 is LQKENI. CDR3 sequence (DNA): TGTGCCAGCTCACCAAAAGCAGATACGCAGTATTTT. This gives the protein CASSPKADTQYF.

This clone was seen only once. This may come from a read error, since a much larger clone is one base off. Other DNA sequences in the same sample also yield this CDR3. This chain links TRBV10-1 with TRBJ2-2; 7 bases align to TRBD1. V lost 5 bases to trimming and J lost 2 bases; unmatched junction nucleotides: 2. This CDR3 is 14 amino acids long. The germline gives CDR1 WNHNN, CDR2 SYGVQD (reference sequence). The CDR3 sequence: CASSRDRNTGELFF. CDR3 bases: TGCGCCAGCAGTCGGGACAGAAACACCGGGGAGCTGTTTTTT.

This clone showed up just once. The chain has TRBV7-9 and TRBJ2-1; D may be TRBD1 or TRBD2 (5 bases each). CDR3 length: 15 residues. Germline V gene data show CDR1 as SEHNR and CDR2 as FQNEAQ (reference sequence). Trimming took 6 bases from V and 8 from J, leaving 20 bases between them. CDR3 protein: CASSRTQGRDDEQFF. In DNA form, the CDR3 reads TGTGCCAGCAGTCGTACGCAGGGTAGGGACGATGAGCAGTTCTTC.

For the CDR3, the DNA is TGCGCCAGCAGCCAAGTGGGGGTGGAGCCCCAGCATTTT. This sequence encodes CASSQVGVEPQHF. The chain combines TRBV4-3 with TRBJ1-5; D might be TRBD1 (5 bases). The CDR3 spans 13 residues. In germline, CDR1 is LGHNA, CDR2 YSLEER. Trimming left V 1 base short and J 8 bases short, with 9 bases between.

The CDR3: CASSLVDGANVLTF. Written as DNA, the CDR3 is TGTGCCAGCAGCTTAGTCGATGGGGCCAACGTCCTGACTTTC. J is TRBJ2-6 and V is TRBV7-6; D gene uncertain. Trimming cost V 1 base and J 3 bases, with 4 bases left between them. The CDR3 has 14 amino acids. In germline, CDR1 is SGHVS, CDR2 FNYEAQ. The variable domain in full, with the rest retrieved from reference TRBV7-6 and TRBJ2-6, is GAGVSQSPRYKVTKRGQDVALRCDPISGHVSLYWYRQALGQGPEFLTYFNYEAQQDKSGLPNDRFSAERPEGSISTLTIQRTEQRDSAMYRCASSLVDGANVLTFGAGSRLTVL.

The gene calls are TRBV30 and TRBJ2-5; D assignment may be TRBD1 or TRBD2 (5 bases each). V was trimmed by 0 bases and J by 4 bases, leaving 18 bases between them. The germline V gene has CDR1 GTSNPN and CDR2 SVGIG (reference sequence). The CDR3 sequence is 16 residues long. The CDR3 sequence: CAWSVGLQRGRETQYF. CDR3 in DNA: TGTGCCTGGAGTGTAGGGTTGCAGAGGGGACGAGAGACCCAGTACTTC.

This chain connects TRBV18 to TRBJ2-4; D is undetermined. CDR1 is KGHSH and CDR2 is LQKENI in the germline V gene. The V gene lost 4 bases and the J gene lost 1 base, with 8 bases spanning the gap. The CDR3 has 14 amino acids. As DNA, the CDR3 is TGTGCCAGCTCACACGACCGGGCCAAAAACATTCAGTACTTC. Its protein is CASSHDRAKNIQYF.

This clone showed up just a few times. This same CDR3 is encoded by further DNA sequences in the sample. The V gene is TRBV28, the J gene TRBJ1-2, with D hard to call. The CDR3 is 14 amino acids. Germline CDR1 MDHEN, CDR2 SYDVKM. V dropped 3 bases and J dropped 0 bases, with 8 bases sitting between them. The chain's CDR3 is CASSLGQANYGYTF. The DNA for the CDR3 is TGTGCCAGCAGTTTGGGTCAAGCTAACTATGGCTACACCTTC.

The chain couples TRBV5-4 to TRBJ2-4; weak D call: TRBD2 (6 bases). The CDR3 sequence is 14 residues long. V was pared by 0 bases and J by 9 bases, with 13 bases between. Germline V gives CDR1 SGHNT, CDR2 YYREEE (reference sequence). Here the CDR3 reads CASSLGEVEGIQYF. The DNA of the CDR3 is TGTGCCAGCAGCTTGGGGGAGGTGGAGGGCATTCAGTACTTC.

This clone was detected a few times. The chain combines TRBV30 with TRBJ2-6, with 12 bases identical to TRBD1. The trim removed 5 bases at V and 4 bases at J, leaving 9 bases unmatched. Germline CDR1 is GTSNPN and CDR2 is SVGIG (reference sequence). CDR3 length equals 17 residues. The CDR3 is CAWHRDRGQSGANVLTF. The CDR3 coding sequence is TGTGCCTGGCACCGGGACAGGGGGCAATCGGGGGCCAACGTCCTGACTTTC.

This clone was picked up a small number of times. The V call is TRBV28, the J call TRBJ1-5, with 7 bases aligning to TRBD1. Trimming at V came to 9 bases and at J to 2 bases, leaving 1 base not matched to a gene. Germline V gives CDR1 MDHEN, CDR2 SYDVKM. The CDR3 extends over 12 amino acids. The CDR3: CASGTGNQPQHF. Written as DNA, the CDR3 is TGTGCCAGTGGGACAGGCAATCAGCCCCAGCATTTT. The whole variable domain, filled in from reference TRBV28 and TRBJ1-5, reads DVKVTQSSRYLVKRTGEKVFLECVQDMDHENMFWYRQDPGLGLRLIYFSYDVKMKEKGDIPEGYSVSREKKERFSLILESASTNQTSMYLCASGTGNQPQHFGDGTRLSIL.